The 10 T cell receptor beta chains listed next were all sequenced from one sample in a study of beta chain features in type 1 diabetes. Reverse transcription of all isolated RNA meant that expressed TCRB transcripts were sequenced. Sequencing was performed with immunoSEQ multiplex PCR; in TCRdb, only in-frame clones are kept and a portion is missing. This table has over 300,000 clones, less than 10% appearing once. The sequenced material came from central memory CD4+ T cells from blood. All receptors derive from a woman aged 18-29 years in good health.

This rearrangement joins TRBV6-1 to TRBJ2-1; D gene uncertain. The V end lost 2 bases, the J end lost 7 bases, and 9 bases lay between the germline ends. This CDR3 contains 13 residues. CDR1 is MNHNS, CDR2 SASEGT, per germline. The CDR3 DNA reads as TGTGCCAGCAGTGAATATATCGGGAATGAGCAGTTCTTC. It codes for CASSEYIGNEQFF.

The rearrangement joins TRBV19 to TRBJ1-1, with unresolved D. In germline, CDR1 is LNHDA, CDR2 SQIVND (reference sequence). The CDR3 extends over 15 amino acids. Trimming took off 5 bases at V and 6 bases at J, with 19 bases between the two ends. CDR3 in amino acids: CASSASQAVEAEAFF. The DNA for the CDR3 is TGTGCCAGTAGTGCGTCGCAGGCCGTTGAGGCTGAAGCTTTCTTT.

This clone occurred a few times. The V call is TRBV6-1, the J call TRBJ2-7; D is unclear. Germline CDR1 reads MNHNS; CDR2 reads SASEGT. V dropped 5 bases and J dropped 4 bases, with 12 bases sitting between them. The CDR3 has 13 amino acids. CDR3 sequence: CASSSPLGYEQYF. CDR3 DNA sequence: TGTGCCAGCAGTTCCCCACTTGGGTACGAGCAGTACTTC.

This chain's CDR3 is CASGLAGAYEQYF. The CDR3 DNA reads TGCGCCAGTGGACTAGCGGGAGCCTACGAGCAGTACTTC. The rearrangement joins TRBV5-1 to TRBJ2-7; 13 nucleotides agree with TRBD2. V lost 8 bases, J lost 2 bases, and 1 base stayed unmatched. This CDR3 is 13 amino acids long. Germline CDR1 and CDR2: SGHRS and YFSETQ.

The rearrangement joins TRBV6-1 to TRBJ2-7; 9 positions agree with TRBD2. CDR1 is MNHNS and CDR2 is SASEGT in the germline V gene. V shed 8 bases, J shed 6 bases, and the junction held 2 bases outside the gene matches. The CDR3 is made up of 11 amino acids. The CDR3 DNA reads TGTGCCAGCGGGACTAGCCTCGAGCAGTACTTC. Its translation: CASGTSLEQYF.

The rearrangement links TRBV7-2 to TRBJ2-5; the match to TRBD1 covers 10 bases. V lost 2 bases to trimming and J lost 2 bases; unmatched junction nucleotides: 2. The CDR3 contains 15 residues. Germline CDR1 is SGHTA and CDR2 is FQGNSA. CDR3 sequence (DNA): TGTGCCAGCAGCTTAATGGACAGGGGGCAAGAGACCCAGTACTTC. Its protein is CASSLMDRGQETQYF. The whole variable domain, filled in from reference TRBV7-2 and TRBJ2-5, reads GAGVSQSPSNKVTEKGKDVELRCDPISGHTALYWYRQSLGQGLEFLIYFQGNSAPDKSGLPSDRFSAERTGGSVSTLTIQRTQQEDSAVYLCASSLMDRGQETQYFGPGTRLLVL.

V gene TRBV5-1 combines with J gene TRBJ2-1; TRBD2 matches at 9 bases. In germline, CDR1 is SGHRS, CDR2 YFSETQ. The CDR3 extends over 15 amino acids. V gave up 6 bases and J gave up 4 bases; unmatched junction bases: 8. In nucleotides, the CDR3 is TGCGCCAGCAACGTCGGCGGGAGGGCATACAATGAGCAGTTCTTC. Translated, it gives CASNVGGRAYNEQFF.

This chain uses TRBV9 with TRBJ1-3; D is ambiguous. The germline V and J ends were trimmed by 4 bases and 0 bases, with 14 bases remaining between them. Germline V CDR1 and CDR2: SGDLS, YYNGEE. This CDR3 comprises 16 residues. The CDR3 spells CASSKYYGSSGNTIYF. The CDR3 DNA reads TGTGCCAGCAGCAAGTACTACGGCAGCTCTGGAAACACCATATATTTT.

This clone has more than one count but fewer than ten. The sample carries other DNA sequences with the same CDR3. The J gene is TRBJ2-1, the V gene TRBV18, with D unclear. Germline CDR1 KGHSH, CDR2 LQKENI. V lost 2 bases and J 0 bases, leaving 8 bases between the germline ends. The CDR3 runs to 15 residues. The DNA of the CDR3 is TGTGCCAGCTCACCATTGGGTAGCTCCTACAATGAGCAGTTCTTC. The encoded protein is CASSPLGSSYNEQFF.

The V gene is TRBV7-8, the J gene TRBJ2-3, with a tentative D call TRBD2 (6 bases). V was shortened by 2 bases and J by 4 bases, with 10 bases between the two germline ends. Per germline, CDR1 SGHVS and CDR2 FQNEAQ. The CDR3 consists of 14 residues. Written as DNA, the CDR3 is TGTGCCAGCAGCTTACGTGGACTATCAGATACGCAGTATTTT. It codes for CASSLRGLSDTQYF. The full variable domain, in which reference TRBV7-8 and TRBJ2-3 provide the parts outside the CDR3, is GAGVSQSPRYKVAKRGQDVALRCDPISGHVSLFWYQQALGQGPEFLTYFQNEAQLDKSGLPSDRFFAERPEGSVSTLKIQRTQQEDSAVYLCASSLRGLSDTQYFGPGTRLTVL.